This T cell receptor (beta chain) was recovered during a study of beta chain features in type 1 diabetes. Every bit of the isolated RNA underwent reverse transcription, so sequencing read expressed TCRB transcripts. Here immunoSEQ multiplex PCR was the method, and the copy in TCRdb shows in-frame clones only, minus some. The repertoire holds hundreds of thousands of clones, with about a sixth as singletons. The sample was naive CD4+ T cells from blood. The TCR sequence derives from a man aged 18-30 years in good health.

Written as DNA, the CDR3 is TGCGCCATAGGGACAGGGGGCGCCTACAATGAGCAGTTCTTC. It yields the protein CAIGTGGAYNEQFF. The rearrangement uses TRBV5-1 and TRBJ2-1; TRBD1 matches at 12 bases. Germline-derived CDR1 and CDR2 are SGHRS and YFSETQ. The CDR3 covers 14 residues. Trimming removed 9 bases from V and 2 bases from J; junction bases left unmatched: 3.